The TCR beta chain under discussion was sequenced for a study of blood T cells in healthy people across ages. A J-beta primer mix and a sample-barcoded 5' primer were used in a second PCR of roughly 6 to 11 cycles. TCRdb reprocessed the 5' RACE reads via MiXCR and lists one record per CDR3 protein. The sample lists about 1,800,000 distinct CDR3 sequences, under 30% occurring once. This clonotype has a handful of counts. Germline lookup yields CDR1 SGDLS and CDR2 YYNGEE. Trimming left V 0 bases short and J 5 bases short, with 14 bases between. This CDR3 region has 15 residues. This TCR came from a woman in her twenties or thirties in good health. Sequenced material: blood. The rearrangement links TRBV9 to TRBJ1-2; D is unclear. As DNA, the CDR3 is TGTGCCAGCAGCGTAGAAGAGGGTAGCGCATATGGCTACACCTTC. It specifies CASSVEEGSAYGYTF.